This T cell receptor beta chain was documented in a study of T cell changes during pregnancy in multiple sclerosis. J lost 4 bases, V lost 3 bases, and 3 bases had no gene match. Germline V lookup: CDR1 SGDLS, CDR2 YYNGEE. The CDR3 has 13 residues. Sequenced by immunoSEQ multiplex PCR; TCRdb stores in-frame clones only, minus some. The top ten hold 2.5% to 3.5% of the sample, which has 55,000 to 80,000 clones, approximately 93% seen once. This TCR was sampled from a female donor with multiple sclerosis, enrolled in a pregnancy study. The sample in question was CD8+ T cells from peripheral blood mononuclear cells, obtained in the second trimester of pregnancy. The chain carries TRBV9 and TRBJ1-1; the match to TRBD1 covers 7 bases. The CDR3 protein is CASSGQGTTEAFF. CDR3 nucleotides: TGTGCCAGCAGCGGACAGGGTACCACTGAAGCTTTCTTT.